A selection of T cell receptor beta chains follows, all from one sample in a study of blood T cells in healthy people across ages. TCRdb independently ran MiXCR on the 5' RACE reads; one entry per CDR3 protein. The table lists over 600,000 distinct CDR3 sequences, about 47% of them singletons. Sequenced: blood. The source is an elderly man in good health. Each CDR3 is given with its conserved first and last residue. The D gene is left open where the match is weak. Some rows have no size entry. The others give once, few or many, or a class for an expanded clone.

V	size	J	D	DNA	CDR3
TRBV7-3	many	TRBJ2-1	.	TGTGCCAGCAGCTCGACCGGGATCTACAATGAGCAGTTCTTC	CASSSTGIYNEQFF
TRBV7-2	.	TRBJ2-1	TRBD2	TGTGCCAGCAGCTTAGGGTCCTCTAGCGGGAGGGCCTACAATGAGCAGTTCTTC	CASSLGSSSGRAYNEQFF
TRBV20-1	few	TRBJ2-7	TRBD1	TGCAGTGCTTCCCGACAGGGAATCTGCGAGCAGTACTTC	CSASRQGICEQYF
TRBV7-2	many	TRBJ1-2	.	TGTGCCAGCAGTCAACCAACCATGAGTGGCTACACCTTC	CASSQPTMSGYTF
TRBV3-1	once	TRBJ2-3	TRBD2	TGTGCCAGCAGGCCCCGACTAGCGTCCAACACAGATACGCAGTATTTT	CASRPRLASNTDTQYF
TRBV7-2	.	TRBJ2-3	TRBD2	TGTGCCAGCAGCTTAGTAGGGACTACACCCACAGATACGCAGTATTTT	CASSLVGTTPTDTQYF
TRBV20-1	.	TRBJ2-5	.	TGCAGTGCTAGAGATAGATGGCGTGTAATCCAAGAGACCCAGTACTTC	CSARDRWRVIQETQYF
TRBV10-3	.	TRBJ1-2	TRBD1	TGTGCCATCAGTGATGGGACAGGGTATAACTATGGCTACACCTTC	CAISDGTGYNYGYTF
TRBV18	few	TRBJ2-7	TRBD1	TGTGCCAGCTCAACCACAGGGGCCAGCTCCTACGAGCAGTACTTC	CASSTTGASSYEQYF
TRBV5-1	.	TRBJ2-7	.	TGCGCCAGCACGTCAGTCCCCTATACCTACGAGCAGTACTTC	CASTSVPYTYEQYF
TRBV3-1	few	TRBJ2-3	TRBD2	TGTGCCAGCAGCCAAGGCGCCCCGACTAGCGGCACAGATACGCAGTATTTT	CASSQGAPTSGTDTQYF
TRBV5-1	.	TRBJ2-1	.	TGCGCCAGCAGCTCGGATGGACAGTCCTACAATGAGCAGTTCTTC	CASSSDGQSYNEQFF
TRBV28	once	TRBJ2-3	TRBD2	TGTGCCAGCAGGTGGGGGGGACTAGCGGGGGCCACAGATACGCAGTATTTT	CASRWGGLAGATDTQYF
TRBV7-3	.	TRBJ2-1	.	TGTGCCAGCAGCCCCCCGGGAGCTGTGTCCTACAATGAGCAGTTCTTC	CASSPPGAVSYNEQFF
TRBV29-1	many	TRBJ2-3	.	TGCAGCGTGACGGGCGAAACGCAGTATTTT	CSVTGETQYF
TRBV5-1	.	TRBJ1-4	.	TGCGCCAGCAGCTTGAAAGGGATCCTTGCAACTAATGAAAAACTGTTTTTT	CASSLKGILATNEKLFF
TRBV11-2	.	TRBJ2-1	TRBD2	TGTGCCAGCAGCGTTACCGGGACTACTTCCTACAATGAGCAGTTCTTC	CASSVTGTTSYNEQFF
TRBV25-1	.	TRBJ1-2	TRBD1	TGTGCCAGCAGGGGCAGGGGGCATGGCTACACCTTC	CASRGRGHGYTF
TRBV7-2	.	TRBJ2-1	.	TGTACCAGCAGCTATATAGTTAGAGAGCAGTTCTTC	CTSSYIVREQFF